These 22 T cell receptor beta chains share one sample of origin, sequenced in a study of response to subunit inactivated influenza vaccine. MiXCR, run by TCRdb on the RT-PCR reads, gives a single entry per CDR3 protein. The sample holds 860,000 or so distinct CDR3 sequences, around 20% seen once. This specimen consisted of PBMCs from blood, obtained 4 to 6 days after vaccination. These receptor sequences come from a man aged 50-59 years who received an inactivated influenza vaccine.

CDR3 region: CAISESNQLLNTEAFF. CDR3 DNA: TGTGCCATCAGTGAGTCGAATCAGCTCCTGAACACTGAAGCTTTCTTT. The rearrangement links TRBV10-3 to TRBJ1-1, with D unresolved. V dropped 0 bases and J dropped 0 bases, with 11 bases sitting between them. This CDR3 comprises 16 residues. The germline V gene has CDR1 ENHRY and CDR2 SYGVKD.

The rearrangement uses TRBV12-3 or TRBV12-4 and TRBJ2-7, with D perhaps being TRBD1 or TRBD2 (5 bases each). CDR3 length equals 13 residues. V was cut by 6 bases and J by 9 bases, with 18 bases left in between. The CDR3 bases are TGTGCCAGCAGCCAAGGGGTGGGGACCACGCAGTACTTC. Protein sequence: CASSQGVGTTQYF.

The chain's CDR3 is CASRYGQASSYEQYF. The CDR3, as DNA: TGTGCCAGCAGATATGGGCAGGCGAGCTCCTACGAGCAGTACTTC. The V gene is TRBV27, the J gene TRBJ2-7; D not certain. This CDR3 comprises 15 residues. CDR1 and CDR2 from the germline V gene are MNHEY and SMNVEV (reference sequence). V dropped 6 bases and J dropped 0 bases, with 15 bases sitting between them.

The V gene is TRBV20-1, the J gene TRBJ2-7; 9 bases are a match to TRBD1. V trimming: 2 bases; J trimming: 6 bases; junction bases outside the gene matches: 5. This CDR3 has 13 amino acids. CDR1 and CDR2 (germline): DFQATT, SNEGSKA (reference sequence). CDR3 region: CSARPPTGGEQYF. CDR3 in DNA: TGCAGTGCTAGACCTCCGACAGGGGGCGAGCAGTACTTC.

CDR3 coding DNA: TGTGCCAGCAGCCAAGATCTCCCGGGGCGCACAGATACGCAGTATTTT. Translated: CASSQDLPGRTDTQYF. V usage is TRBV4-2 and J usage is TRBJ2-3; D assignment may be TRBD1 or TRBD2 (5 bases each). Trimming removed 0 bases at V and 1 base at J, with 11 bases between. CDR3 size: 16 residues. Per the germline V gene, CDR1 is LGHNA and CDR2 is YNFKEQ.

This clonotype was seen ten or more times. The chain links TRBV20-1 to TRBJ2-5; TRBD1 might be the D (6 bases). CDR3 length: 13 residues. Germline CDR1 and CDR2: DFQATT and SNEGSKA (reference sequence). Trimming left V 3 bases short and J 5 bases short, with 13 bases between. In nucleotides, the CDR3 is TGCAGTGCTAGTAAGGGGGTATGGGAGACCCAGTACTTC. Its translation is CSASKGVWETQYF.

The rearrangement joins TRBV12-3 or TRBV12-4 to TRBJ1-6, with 10 bases fitting TRBD1. There are 15 residues in the CDR3. After removal of 5 bases from V and 7 bases from J, the junction contained 5 bases not matched to a gene. CDR3 protein: CASSPTGQGNSPLHF. The CDR3 nucleotides are TGTGCCAGCAGTCCAACGGGACAGGGGAATTCACCCCTCCACTTT.

The rearrangement uses TRBV27 and TRBJ2-4, with D possibly TRBD2 on 5 matching bases. Trimming shortened V by 7 bases and J by 0 bases, and 13 bases separated the two germline ends. The CDR3 has 15 amino acids. The germline V gene has CDR1 MNHEY and CDR2 SMNVEV (reference sequence). The CDR3 DNA sequence: TGTGCCAGCACCGCCGATGGACTAGCCAAAAACATTCAGTACTTC. It encodes CASTADGLAKNIQYF.

At least ten counts were recorded for this clonotype. CDR3 DNA sequence: TGCGCCAGCAGCCAAGATCGTGACCAGGACATTCAGTACTTC. It is translated as CASSQDRDQDIQYF. The gene calls are TRBV4-3 and TRBJ2-4; D gene ambiguous. Germline V gene data show CDR1 as LGHNA and CDR2 as YSLEER. This CDR3 has 14 residues. Deletions cut 0 bases from V and 8 bases from J, with 11 bases between.

This chain's CDR3 is CASSAARTALDTQYF. In nucleotides, the CDR3 is TGTGCCAGCAGCGCCGCTCGGACGGCCCTAGATACGCAGTATTTT. The chain joins TRBV7-2 to TRBJ2-3; D is unresolved. Germline assignment: CDR1 SGHTA and CDR2 FQGNSA. The CDR3 covers 15 residues. Trimming pared 5 bases from V and 5 bases from J, leaving 17 bases between.

This clonotype was counted a few times. The V and J genes are TRBV7-2 and TRBJ1-5; D not certain. Germline CDR1 is SGHTA and CDR2 is FQGNSA. Trimming stripped 6 bases from V and 2 bases from J, with 11 bases between. The CDR3 is 14 residues long. The CDR3 DNA is TGTGCCAGCAGTCAACAACGGGGCAATCAGCCCCAGCATTTT. Translated, it gives CASSQQRGNQPQHF.

This CDR3 reads CASSNDRGDLYGYTF. The CDR3 bases are TGCGCCAGCAGCAACGACAGGGGGGACCTCTATGGCTACACCTTC. This chain uses TRBV5-1 with TRBJ1-2; TRBD1 aligns across 9 bases. Germline CDR1 SGHRS, CDR2 YFSETQ. This CDR3 has 15 residues. Losses at the gene ends were 4 bases for V and 4 bases for J; bases not matched to a gene: 8.

This sequence joins TRBV5-1 and TRBJ2-7, with 9 positions matching TRBD1. After removal of 4 bases from V and 3 bases from J, the junction contained 5 bases not matched to a gene. The germline CDR1 and CDR2 sequences are SGHRS and YFSETQ. The CDR3 length is 14 residues. The CDR3 region is CASSIRQGVYEQYF. CDR3 DNA: TGCGCCAGCAGCATACGACAGGGGGTCTACGAGCAGTACTTC.

V gene TRBV7-8 combines with J gene TRBJ2-1, with 12 bases matching TRBD2. There are 17 residues in the CDR3. CDR1 and CDR2 from the germline V gene are SGHVS and FQNEAQ. The trim removed 5 bases at V and 8 bases at J, leaving 13 bases unmatched. The CDR3 DNA reads as TGTGCCAGCAGCAGGAGGCGACTAGCGGGAGTCGGTGATGAGCAGTTCTTC. Translating it yields CASSRRRLAGVGDEQFF.

There are a few counts of this clonotype. CDR3 nucleotides: TGTGCCAGCAGACCCCGAGGGGCAGGGGTCTACGAGCAGTACTTC. Translation: CASRPRGAGVYEQYF. The chain employs TRBV12-3 or TRBV12-4 and TRBJ2-7, with a tentative D call TRBD1 (6 bases). CDR3 size: 15 residues. The V end was cut by 6 bases, the J end by 3 bases, with 18 bases between.

This clonotype was detected ten times or more. The rearrangement uses TRBV12-3 or TRBV12-4 and TRBJ1-6; 7 nucleotides match TRBD1. Trimming removed 6 bases from V and 10 bases from J; junction bases left unmatched: 12. This CDR3 region has 15 residues. Written as DNA, the CDR3 is TGTGCCAGCAGCCTAGGGGGCGCGGCCGGATCACCCCTCCACTTT. Its protein product is CASSLGGAAGSPLHF.

The genes are TRBV28 and TRBJ2-5; 7 bases match TRBD1. The trim removed 3 bases at V and 5 bases at J, leaving 12 bases unmatched. This CDR3 has 16 residues. CDR1 MDHEN and CDR2 SYDVKM come from the germline V gene. The CDR3 DNA follows: TGTGCCAGCAGTTTTTACAGGGGTCCGGTAAAGGAGACCCAGTACTTC. Protein product: CASSFYRGPVKETQYF. Using reference TRBV28 and TRBJ2-5 for the parts outside the CDR3, the full variable domain is DVKVTQSSRYLVKRTGEKVFLECVQDMDHENMFWYRQDPGLGLRLIYFSYDVKMKEKGDIPEGYSVSREKKERFSLILESASTNQTSMYLCASSFYRGPVKETQYFGPGTRLLVL.

V and J are TRBV7-9 and TRBJ2-1, with a tentative D call TRBD2 (6 bases). The V and J ends lost 6 bases and 4 bases respectively, with 16 bases between them. Per germline, CDR1 SEHNR and CDR2 FQNEAQ (reference sequence). This CDR3 has 15 amino acids. The DNA of the CDR3 is TGTGCCAGCAGAGCGGGTCTCGCCTATTACAATGAGCAGTTCTTC. Amino acid sequence: CASRAGLAYYNEQFF.

This clonotype was counted between two and nine times. The chain uses TRBV20-1 and TRBJ1-2; D is ambiguous. Germline V gene sequence: CDR1 DFQATT, CDR2 SNEGSKA (reference sequence). Trimming shortened V by 3 bases and J by 4 bases, and 12 bases separated the two germline ends. The length of the CDR3 is 13 residues. CDR3 bases: TGCAGTGCTAGCGCTACAGCCTCCTATGGCTACACCTTC. Protein: CSASATASYGYTF.

The rearrangement joins TRBV4-2 to TRBJ2-1; 10 bases fit TRBD2. Germline CDR1 reads LGHNA; CDR2 reads YNFKEQ. This CDR3 has 16 amino acids. The ends lost 3 bases at V and 4 bases at J; junction bases unmatched: 6. The CDR3 reads CASSHTERGGYNEQFF. CDR3 DNA: TGTGCCAGCAGCCATACCGAGCGGGGGGGATACAATGAGCAGTTCTTC.

This clonotype was seen a few times. V usage is TRBV20-1 and J usage is TRBJ2-7; 10 bases are a match to TRBD2. CDR3 length: 13 residues. V lost 4 bases to trimming and J lost 4 bases; unmatched junction nucleotides: 4. CDR1 is DFQATT, CDR2 SNEGSKA, per germline (reference sequence). The CDR3 sequence: CSANSGGPYEQYF. CDR3 DNA sequence: TGCAGTGCTAATAGCGGGGGGCCGTACGAGCAGTACTTC.

This chain connects TRBV5-1 to TRBJ1-1, with a possible D match to TRBD1 (6 bases). Deletions cut 2 bases from V and 2 bases from J, with 19 bases between. The germline V gene encodes CDR1 SGHRS and CDR2 YFSETQ. This CDR3 comprises 17 residues. The DNA for the CDR3 is TGCGCCAGCAGCTTACCCCGCACGAGGGGGTCTAACACTGAAGCTTTCTTT. The encoded protein is CASSLPRTRGSNTEAFF. The full variable domain, completed using reference TRBV5-1 and TRBJ1-1, is KAGVTQTPRYLIKTRGQQVTLSCSPISGHRSVSWYQQTPGQGLQFLFEYFSETQRNKGNFPGRFSGRQFSNSRSEMNVSTLELGDSALYLCASSLPRTRGSNTEAFFGQGTRLTVV.